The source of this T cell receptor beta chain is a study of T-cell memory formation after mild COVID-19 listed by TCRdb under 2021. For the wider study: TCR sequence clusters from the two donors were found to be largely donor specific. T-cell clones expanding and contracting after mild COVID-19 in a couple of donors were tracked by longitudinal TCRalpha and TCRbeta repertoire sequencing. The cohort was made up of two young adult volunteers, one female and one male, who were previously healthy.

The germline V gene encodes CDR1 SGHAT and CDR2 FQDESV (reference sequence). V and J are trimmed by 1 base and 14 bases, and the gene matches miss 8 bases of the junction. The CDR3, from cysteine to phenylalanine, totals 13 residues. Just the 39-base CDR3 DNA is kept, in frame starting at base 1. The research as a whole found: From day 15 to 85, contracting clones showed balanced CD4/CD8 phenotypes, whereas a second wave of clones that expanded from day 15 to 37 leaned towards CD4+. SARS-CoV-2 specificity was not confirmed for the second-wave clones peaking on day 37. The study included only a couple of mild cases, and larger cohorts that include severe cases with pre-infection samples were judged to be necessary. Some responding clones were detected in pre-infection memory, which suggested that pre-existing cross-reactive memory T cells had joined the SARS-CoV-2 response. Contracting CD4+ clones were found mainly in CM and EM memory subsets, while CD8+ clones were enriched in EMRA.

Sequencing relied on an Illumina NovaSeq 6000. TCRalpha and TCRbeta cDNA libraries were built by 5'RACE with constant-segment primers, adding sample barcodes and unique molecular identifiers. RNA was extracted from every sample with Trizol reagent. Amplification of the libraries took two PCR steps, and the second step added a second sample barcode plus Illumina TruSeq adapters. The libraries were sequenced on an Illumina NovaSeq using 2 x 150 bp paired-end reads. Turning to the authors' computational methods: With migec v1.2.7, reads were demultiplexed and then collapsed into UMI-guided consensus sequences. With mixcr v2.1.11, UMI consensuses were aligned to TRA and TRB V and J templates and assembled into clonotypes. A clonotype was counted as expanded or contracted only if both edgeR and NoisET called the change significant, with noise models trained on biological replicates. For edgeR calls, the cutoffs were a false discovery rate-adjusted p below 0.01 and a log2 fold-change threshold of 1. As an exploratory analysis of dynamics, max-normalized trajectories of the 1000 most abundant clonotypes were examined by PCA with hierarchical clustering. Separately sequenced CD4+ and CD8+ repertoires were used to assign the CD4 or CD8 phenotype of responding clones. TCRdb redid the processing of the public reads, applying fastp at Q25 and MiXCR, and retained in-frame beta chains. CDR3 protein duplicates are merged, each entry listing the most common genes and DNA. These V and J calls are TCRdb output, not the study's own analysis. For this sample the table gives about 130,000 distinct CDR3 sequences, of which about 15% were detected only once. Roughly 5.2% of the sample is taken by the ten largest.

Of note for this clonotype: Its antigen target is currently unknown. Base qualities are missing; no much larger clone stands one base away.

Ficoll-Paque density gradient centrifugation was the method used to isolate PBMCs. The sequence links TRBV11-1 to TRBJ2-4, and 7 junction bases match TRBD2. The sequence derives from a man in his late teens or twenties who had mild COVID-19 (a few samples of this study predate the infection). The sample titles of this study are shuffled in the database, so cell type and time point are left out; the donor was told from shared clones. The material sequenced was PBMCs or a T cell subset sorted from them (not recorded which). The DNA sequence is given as TGTGCCAGCAGCTTAGAGCCTAGCGGACTGGAGTACTTC. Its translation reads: CASSLEPSGLEYF.